This entry lists 32 T cell receptor beta chains sequenced from one sample in a study of blood T cell repertoires in COVID-19. The protocol was immunoSEQ multiplex PCR, while the TCRdb copy is restricted to in-frame clones and leaves out a portion. There are around 160,000 clones in the sample; more than 80% occur only once, and about a tenth lies in the top ten. The sequencing sample was made of peripheral blood. Receptors originate from a human donor in a cohort sampled during active COVID-19.

V usage is TRBV2 and J usage is TRBJ1-2, with 12 positions matching TRBD1. V trimming: 6 bases; J trimming: 7 bases; junction bases outside the gene matches: 6. The V gene's germline CDR1 is SNHLY and CDR2 FYNNEI. The CDR3 consists of 14 residues. For the CDR3, the DNA is TGTGCCAGCAGACCGGGACAGGGGGCTCTTGGCTACACCTTC. Encoded protein: CASRPGQGALGYTF.

The chain uses TRBV9 and TRBJ1-4; D not certain. The CDR3 loop spans 14 amino acids. Looked up from germline, CDR1 is SGDLS and CDR2 is YYNGEE. The V and J ends lost 0 bases and 3 bases respectively, with 6 bases between them. The chain's CDR3 is CASSVEPANEKLFF. The CDR3 coding sequence is TGTGCCAGCAGCGTAGAGCCGGCTAATGAAAAACTGTTTTTT.

The V call is TRBV7-6, the J call TRBJ2-2; 8 bases match TRBD2. The CDR3 spans 16 residues. J lost 0 bases, V lost 5 bases, and 5 bases had no gene match. Germline loops: CDR1 SGHVS, CDR2 FNYEAQ. CDR3 loop: CASSMLAGTNTGELFF. The CDR3 bases are TGTGCCAGCAGCATGTTAGCGGGAACGAACACCGGGGAGCTGTTTTTT.

This clone was counted only a few times. The chain recombines TRBV10-2 with TRBJ1-4; 7 nucleotides agree with TRBD1. CDR1 is WSHSY and CDR2 is SAAADI in the germline V gene. V shed 7 bases, J shed 8 bases, and the junction held 16 bases outside the gene matches. This CDR3 is 16 amino acids long. CDR3 in DNA: TGCGCCAGCAATAGCAGGGGGAGGTGGAGCGAGGAAAAACTGTTTTTT. This encodes CASNSRGRWSEEKLFF.

This clone showed up many times. CDR3 sequence (DNA): TGTGCCAGCAGCCAAGATGAAAGCCCCCTAGCCAAAAACATTCAGTACTTC. This gives the protein CASSQDESPLAKNIQYF. This chain joins TRBV3-1 (or the pseudogene TRBV3-2) and TRBJ2-4; D ambiguous. The CDR3 runs to 17 residues. Trimming cost V 0 bases and J 0 bases, with 12 bases left between them. Germline assignment: CDR1 LGHDT and CDR2 YNNKEL (reference sequence).

J is TRBJ2-2 and V is TRBV10-3; TRBD2 matches at 9 bases. J lost 7 bases, V lost 4 bases, and 7 bases had no gene match. From germline, CDR1 is ENHRY and CDR2 SYGVKD. This CDR3 comprises 15 residues. The DNA for the CDR3 is TGTGCCATCAGTGGGCGCGGGAGGGCCAACGGGGAGCTGTTTTTT. It yields the protein CAISGRGRANGELFF.

The rearrangement uses TRBV7-8 and TRBJ1-1; no definite D call. The CDR3 covers 13 residues. Germline-derived CDR1 and CDR2 are SGHVS and FQNEAQ. Trimming removed 1 base at V and 2 bases at J, with 5 bases between. CDR3 sequence reads: CASSLGANTEAFF. The CDR3 DNA sequence: TGTGCCAGCAGCTTAGGGGCCAACACTGAAGCTTTCTTT.

This chain links TRBV5-1 with TRBJ2-7; 7 bases line up with TRBD2. Losses at the gene ends were 10 bases for V and 7 bases for J; bases not matched to a gene: 17. Germline assignment: CDR1 SGHRS and CDR2 YFSETQ. The CDR3 spans 14 residues. CDR3 amino acids: CAGARDYQAGEQYF. The CDR3 DNA is TGCGCCGGCGCAAGGGACTACCAGGCCGGGGAGCAGTACTTC.

This clone was counted only a few times. The chain is built from TRBV6-5 and TRBJ2-1; 7 nucleotides match TRBD1. CDR1 is MNHEY and CDR2 is SVGAGI in the germline V gene. Germline trimming cut 5 bases from V and 3 bases from J; bases unmatched to any gene: 4. This CDR3 comprises 14 residues. DNA for the CDR3: TGTGCCAGCAGTCCGCGGACAGGCTACAATGAGCAGTTCTTC. This codes for CASSPRTGYNEQFF.

The chain joins TRBV28 to TRBJ1-6; the D is unclear. The CDR3 runs to 11 residues. Deletions cut 5 bases from V and 7 bases from J, with 3 bases between. The germline V gene has CDR1 MDHEN and CDR2 SYDVKM. The CDR3 loop reads CASSQNSPLHF. DNA of the CDR3: TGTGCCAGCAGTCAAAATTCACCCCTCCACTTT.

J is TRBJ2-5 and V is TRBV27; 11 positions agree with TRBD1. Germline V lookup: CDR1 MNHEY, CDR2 SMNVEV (reference sequence). The CDR3 runs 13 residues. With V trimmed by 8 bases and J by 5 bases, 4 bases remained unmatched. The CDR3 region is CASGTGGRETQYF. The CDR3 region has the DNA TGTGCCAGCGGGACAGGGGGAAGGGAGACCCAGTACTTC.

The rearrangement links TRBV10-3 to TRBJ1-6; D is unresolved. The CDR3 covers 15 residues. Germline loops: CDR1 ENHRY, CDR2 SYGVKD. V lost 0 bases, J lost 7 bases, and 10 bases lay in between. CDR3 sequence (DNA): TGTGCCATCAGTGAGTCCGGCCAGGAAAATTCACCCCTCCACTTT. Amino acids: CAISESGQENSPLHF.

The chain has TRBV5-1 and TRBJ2-3; 8 bases align to TRBD1. Unmatched junction bases numbered 6, after V lost 3 bases and J lost 0 bases. Germline CDR1 SGHRS, CDR2 YFSETQ. The CDR3 is 16 amino acids. The CDR3 region has the DNA TGCGCCAGCAGCTATGAAACAGGGGGTAGCACAGATACGCAGTATTTT. Translation gives CASSYETGGSTDTQYF. The entire variable domain, with the rest obtained from reference TRBV5-1 and TRBJ2-3, is as follows: KAGVTQTPRYLIKTRGQQVTLSCSPISGHRSVSWYQQTPGQGLQFLFEYFSETQRNKGNFPGRFSGRQFSNSRSEMNVSTLELGDSALYLCASSYETGGSTDTQYFGPGTRLTVL.

This chain uses TRBV6-6 with TRBJ1-3; TRBD1 matches 8 bases. Trimming cost V 5 bases and J 0 bases; bases outside gene matches: 12. Germline CDR1 reads MNHNY; CDR2 reads SVGAGI (reference sequence). The CDR3 has 18 amino acids. CDR3 residues: CASSRYSGGLSSGNTIYF. CDR3 in DNA: TGTGCCAGCAGTCGATATTCAGGGGGCCTAAGCTCTGGAAACACCATATATTTT.

The chain has TRBV18 and TRBJ2-2, with 7 bases that match TRBD1. The junction had 9 bases not matched to a gene; V was cut back by 6 bases and J by 2 bases. This CDR3 is built from 16 residues. Germline V gene sequence: CDR1 KGHSH, CDR2 LQKENI. The CDR3 region has the DNA TGTGCCAGCTCCCGGCCACAGGGGCGCAACACCGGGGAGCTGTTTTTT. Translation: CASSRPQGRNTGELFF.

This clone occurred a few times. The V and J genes are TRBV6-2 or TRBV6-3 and TRBJ1-1; D call uncertain. This CDR3 region has 14 residues. Germline V gene lookup returns CDR1 MNHEY and CDR2 SVGEGT. Trimming left V 5 bases short and J 0 bases short, with 10 bases between. CDR3 amino acids: CASSGSLMNTEAFF. The DNA for the CDR3 is TGTGCCAGCAGTGGCTCTCTCATGAACACTGAAGCTTTCTTT.

This clone came up a few times. The chain recombines TRBV5-6 with TRBJ1-1, with D unresolved. Between the trimmed V and J ends, which lost 3 bases and 4 bases, there was a span of 7 bases. Germline assignment: CDR1 SGHDT and CDR2 YYEEEE. This CDR3 is built from 12 residues. The CDR3 loop is CASSSEGTEAFF. CDR3 nucleotide sequence: TGTGCCAGCAGCTCTGAGGGCACTGAAGCTTTCTTT.

Only a few counts were recorded for this clone. This sequence joins TRBV9 and TRBJ1-1; D might be TRBD1 (6 bases). The length of the CDR3 is 16 residues. V was trimmed by 2 bases and J by 3 bases, leaving 17 bases between them. Germline CDR1 and CDR2: SGDLS and YYNGEE. The CDR3 is CASSVGQGNLDTEAFF. The DNA for the CDR3 is TGTGCCAGCAGCGTGGGTCAGGGGAATTTGGACACTGAAGCTTTCTTT.

The J gene is TRBJ2-7, the V gene TRBV5-4; D is uncertain. The CDR3 is 13 amino acids. V was clipped by 0 bases and J by 6 bases, with 10 bases between them. From germline, CDR1 is SGHNT and CDR2 YYREEE (reference sequence). Here the CDR3 reads CASSLDGLLEQYF. Written as DNA, the CDR3 is TGTGCCAGCAGCTTGGACGGTCTGCTCGAGCAGTACTTC.

The V and J genes are TRBV9 and TRBJ2-1; 8 nucleotides match TRBD2. Per the germline V gene, CDR1 is SGDLS and CDR2 is YYNGEE. There are 17 residues in the CDR3. Trimming removed 1 base from V and 4 bases from J; junction bases left unmatched: 10. CDR3 nucleotides: TGTGCCAGCAGCGTAAGCGGGAGCCCTACGTTATACAATGAGCAGTTCTTC. Amino acids: CASSVSGSPTLYNEQFF.

This clone was found once. The chain has TRBV4-1 and TRBJ1-2, with D perhaps matching TRBD1 (5 bases). V lost 0 bases and J 4 bases, leaving 15 bases between the germline ends. The germline CDR1 and CDR2 sequences are MGHRA and YSYEKL. The CDR3 totals 16 residues. Here the CDR3 reads CASSQEGRQGVYGYTF. CDR3 in DNA: TGCGCCAGCAGCCAAGAAGGTCGCCAGGGCGTCTATGGCTACACCTTC.

V usage is TRBV9 and J usage is TRBJ2-7, with 10 bases aligning to TRBD1. Trimming cost V 4 bases and J 7 bases; bases outside gene matches: 5. CDR3 length: 13 residues. Germline V CDR1 and CDR2: SGDLS, YYNGEE. The CDR3 coding sequence is TGTGCCAGCAGCCGCGGACAGGGGGAGGAGCAGTACTTC. It codes for CASSRGQGEEQYF.

The V gene is TRBV2, the J gene TRBJ1-5; 7 bases are a match to TRBD1. The germline V gene encodes CDR1 SNHLY and CDR2 FYNNEI. The CDR3 contains 14 residues. Trimming removed 5 bases from V and 7 bases from J; junction bases left unmatched: 8. DNA for the CDR3: TGTGCCAGCAGTCGACAGGGAGGAGACCAGCCCCAGCATTTT. Amino acids: CASSRQGGDQPQHF.

The V call is TRBV19, the J call TRBJ2-1, with 9 bases aligning to TRBD2. The CDR3 is made up of 15 amino acids. With V trimmed by 7 bases and J by 0 bases, 4 bases remained unmatched. Germline loops: CDR1 LNHDA, CDR2 SQIVND (reference sequence). In DNA, the CDR3 is TGTGCCAGTACGTGGCGGGGGGGCTCCTACAATGAGCAGTTCTTC. It codes for CASTWRGGSYNEQFF.

The J gene is TRBJ1-2, the V gene TRBV7-9, with D unresolved. CDR1 and CDR2 (germline): SEHNR, FQNEAQ (reference sequence). CDR3 length: 15 amino acids. Trimming removed 11 bases at V and 0 bases at J, with 19 bases between. The CDR3 sequence: CAAKVAGGSNYGYTF. As DNA, the CDR3 is TGTGCCGCTAAGGTGGCAGGCGGGTCTAACTATGGCTACACCTTC. The variable domain in full, completed from reference TRBV7-9 and TRBJ1-2, reads DTGVSQNPRHKITKRGQNVTFRCDPISEHNRLYWYRQTLGQGPEFLTYFQNEAQLEKSRLLSDRFSAERPKGSFSTLEIQRTEQGDSAMYLCAAKVAGGSNYGYTFGSGTRLTVV.

This chain joins TRBV19 and TRBJ1-5; D may be TRBD1 (6 bases). This CDR3 is built from 15 residues. V dropped 2 bases and J dropped 7 bases, with 15 bases sitting between them. CDR1 and CDR2 (germline): LNHDA, SQIVND (reference sequence). For the CDR3, the DNA is TGTGCCAGTAGTATACAGGGGTCGGGGGGACAGCCCCAGCATTTT. Residues: CASSIQGSGGQPQHF.

In this sample, this clone turned up a few times. For the CDR3, the DNA is TGTGCCAGCAGCATTACCCCGGGACAGTACGAGCAGTACTTC. This translates into CASSITPGQYEQYF. This rearrangement joins TRBV7-9 to TRBJ2-7, with 7 positions matching TRBD1. The CDR3 runs 14 residues. Germline-derived CDR1 and CDR2 are SEHNR and FQNEAQ (reference sequence). The junction had 8 bases not matched to a gene; V was cut back by 5 bases and J by 4 bases.

This clone was seen more than once but under ten times. J is TRBJ2-3 and V is TRBV11-3, with D hard to call. V dropped 3 bases and J dropped 2 bases, with 6 bases sitting between them. CDR1 and CDR2 from the germline V gene are SGHNT and YENEEA. This CDR3 region has 13 residues. The CDR3, as DNA: TGTGCCAGCAGCTTGGGCTTCACAGATACGCAGTATTTT. It translates to CASSLGFTDTQYF.

Written as DNA, the CDR3 is TGTGCCAGCAGCGGACAGGGGATCTATGGCTACACCTTC. Protein sequence: CASSGQGIYGYTF. The rearrangement joins TRBV9 to TRBJ1-2; 8 positions match TRBD1. Germline V lookup: CDR1 SGDLS, CDR2 YYNGEE. This CDR3 comprises 13 residues. J was trimmed by 4 bases and V by 3 bases; bases with no gene match: 2. Using reference TRBV9 and TRBJ1-2 for the parts outside the CDR3, the full variable domain is DSGVTQTPKHLITATGQRVTLRCSPRSGDLSVYWYQQSLDQGLQFLIQYYNGEERAKGNILERFSAQQFPDLHSELNLSSLELGDSALYFCASSGQGIYGYTFGSGTRLTVV.

The chain uses TRBV27 and TRBJ2-3, with 8 bases that match TRBD2. Germline loops: CDR1 MNHEY, CDR2 SMNVEV (reference sequence). This CDR3 is built from 22 residues. The trim removed 8 bases at V and 0 bases at J, leaving 28 bases unmatched. The CDR3 here is CASRTRERPSGYREGSTDTQYF. For the CDR3, the DNA is TGTGCCAGCCGTACCCGAGAAAGACCCTCAGGCTACCGGGAGGGTAGCACAGATACGCAGTATTTT.

This clone was seen just once. This chain connects TRBV11-2 to TRBJ1-1; a possible D gene is TRBD1 (5 bases). CDR3 size: 15 residues. The ends were cut back, 0 bases at V and 7 bases at J, with 15 bases in the middle. Germline assignment: CDR1 SGHAT and CDR2 FQNNGV. The CDR3 DNA reads TGTGCCAGCAGCTTAGAGGGGGGGGACCGAAATGAAGCTTTCTTT. Protein product: CASSLEGGDRNEAFF.

The rearrangement links TRBV14 to TRBJ2-7; the D is unclear. Germline V gene lookup returns CDR1 SGHDN and CDR2 FVKESK. The CDR3 loop spans 16 amino acids. V was trimmed by 0 bases and J by 4 bases, leaving 16 bases between them. The CDR3 loop is CASSQDLKVLLYEQYF. CDR3 nucleotide sequence: TGTGCCAGCAGCCAAGATCTAAAAGTCCTCCTGTACGAGCAGTACTTC.